This is a list of T cell receptor beta chains from one sample in a study of metastatic and nonmetastatic thyroid tumors. Via MiXCR, TCRdb re-called the PCR reads. The sample holds 30,000 to 35,000 clones, roughly 15% seen once. Sequencing was carried out using blood. The receptors shown here come from a male donor with papillary thyroid cancer or a benign thyroid nodule (not recorded which). Some clones in this sample may be carry-over from other donors' samples. CDR3s leave out the opening cysteine and the closing phenylalanine or tryptophan. Fields, in order: V gene, CDR3 length, J gene, CDR3 protein.

v_call: TRBV2; cdr3_length: 13; j_call: TRBJ2-7; cdr3_aa: ASSSRDRGTYEQY
v_call: TRBV6-1; cdr3_length: 13; j_call: TRBJ1-3; cdr3_aa: ASSEALGQGTTIY
v_call: TRBV12-3/TRBV12-4; cdr3_length: 12; j_call: TRBJ1-1; cdr3_aa: ASIPGLRNTEAL
v_call: TRBV6-5; cdr3_length: 14; j_call: TRBJ1-3; cdr3_aa: ASSYSTNGAGNTIY
v_call: TRBV7-6; cdr3_length: 13; j_call: TRBJ2-5; cdr3_aa: ASSSGTGEVETQY
v_call: TRBV6-2/TRBV6-3; cdr3_length: 13; j_call: TRBJ2-1; cdr3_aa: ASSYGQKATNEQF
v_call: TRBV28; cdr3_length: 11; j_call: TRBJ2-1; cdr3_aa: ASTAGGGNEQF
v_call: TRBV20-1; cdr3_length: 13; j_call: TRBJ2-3; cdr3_aa: SATASSGAYDTQY
v_call: TRBV11-2; cdr3_length: 10; j_call: TRBJ2-7; cdr3_aa: ASSPTVDEQY
v_call: TRBV5-1; cdr3_length: 10; j_call: TRBJ2-2; cdr3_aa: ASRVNTGELF
v_call: TRBV19; cdr3_length: 15; j_call: TRBJ2-7; cdr3_aa: AIIRLTSGRSTYEQY
v_call: TRBV28; cdr3_length: 14; j_call: TRBJ2-1; cdr3_aa: ASSSPGTSGHLEQF
v_call: TRBV29-1; cdr3_length: 10; j_call: TRBJ1-1; cdr3_aa: SVGTALTEAF
v_call: TRBV7-8; cdr3_length: 12; j_call: TRBJ1-2; cdr3_aa: ASSISSGGSGYT
v_call: TRBV5-1; cdr3_length: 13; j_call: TRBJ2-5; cdr3_aa: ASSFEAPGKETQY
v_call: TRBV9; cdr3_length: 12; j_call: TRBJ2-5; cdr3_aa: ASSVGGLQETQY
v_call: TRBV11-2; cdr3_length: 14; j_call: TRBJ2-3; cdr3_aa: ASSRPGRGGQRTQY
v_call: TRBV5-5; cdr3_length: 12; j_call: TRBJ2-7; cdr3_aa: ASSLGGPTYEQY
v_call: TRBV2; cdr3_length: 13; j_call: TRBJ2-6; cdr3_aa: ASTKEGSGANVLT
v_call: TRBV7-6; cdr3_length: 11; j_call: TRBJ2-1; cdr3_aa: ASSLGLGNEQF
v_call: TRBV7-8; cdr3_length: 8; j_call: TRBJ2-1; cdr3_aa: ASSGPEQF
v_call: TRBV5-1; cdr3_length: 13; j_call: TRBJ2-1; cdr3_aa: ASASGTSGMVEQF
v_call: TRBV4-3; cdr3_length: 11; j_call: TRBJ1-5; cdr3_aa: ASSQDSNQPQH
v_call: TRBV2; cdr3_length: 10; j_call: TRBJ2-5; cdr3_aa: ASAMTRETQY
v_call: TRBV5-1; cdr3_length: 17; j_call: TRBJ1-4; cdr3_aa: ASSSRPGTFSATNEKLF
v_call: TRBV6-1; cdr3_length: 13; j_call: TRBJ1-2; cdr3_aa: ASSDSPQGPYGYT
v_call: TRBV20-1; cdr3_length: 13; j_call: TRBJ1-2; cdr3_aa: SAFGRLRLSGGYT
v_call: TRBV7-3; cdr3_length: 13; j_call: TRBJ2-4; cdr3_aa: ASSLNPGAKNIQY
v_call: TRBV5-1; cdr3_length: 12; j_call: TRBJ2-1; cdr3_aa: ASRAGGPGNEQF
v_call: TRBV3-1; cdr3_length: 12; j_call: TRBJ1-4; cdr3_aa: ASSQTSRGEKLF
v_call: TRBV5-1; cdr3_length: 17; j_call: TRBJ2-3; cdr3_aa: ASSLMREGRSTSTDTQY
v_call: TRBV30; cdr3_length: 11; j_call: TRBJ1-4; cdr3_aa: AWNGDANEKLF
v_call: TRBV4-1; cdr3_length: 12; j_call: TRBJ1-2; cdr3_aa: ASSQEGGNYGYT
v_call: TRBV6-1; cdr3_length: 14; j_call: TRBJ1-1; cdr3_aa: ASSDVWGARGTEAF
v_call: TRBV9; cdr3_length: 14; j_call: TRBJ2-7; cdr3_aa: ASSPGGAGLAYEQY
v_call: TRBV19; cdr3_length: 14; j_call: TRBJ2-1; cdr3_aa: ASSIQFQRGYNEQF
v_call: TRBV27; cdr3_length: 14; j_call: TRBJ2-7; cdr3_aa: ASSLDLPGRGYEQY
v_call: TRBV18; cdr3_length: 14; j_call: TRBJ2-5; cdr3_aa: ASSPRIAGDTETQY
v_call: TRBV24-1; cdr3_length: 11; j_call: TRBJ1-1; cdr3_aa: ATQDRKGTEAF
v_call: TRBV7-9; cdr3_length: 12; j_call: TRBJ1-1; cdr3_aa: ASSLTQTVPEAF
v_call: TRBV19; cdr3_length: 11; j_call: TRBJ2-5; cdr3_aa: ASSWGRQETQY
v_call: TRBV10-3; cdr3_length: 12; j_call: TRBJ2-1; cdr3_aa: AIRKDGTYNEQF
v_call: TRBV12-3/TRBV12-4; cdr3_length: 16; j_call: TRBJ1-5; cdr3_aa: ASSYRFFLGGANQPQH
v_call: TRBV5-1; cdr3_length: 11; j_call: TRBJ1-5; cdr3_aa: ASSRDSGQPQH